This T cell receptor (beta chain) derives from a study of T cells expressing NK-cell markers. Looking at the study overall: Within the sequenced cohort of eight donors, seven exhibited HCMV seropositivity and one was seronegative.

Germline V CDR1 and CDR2: SGHRS, YFSETQ. The CDR3 is made up of 15 amino acids. Study-level findings and limits: These clonotypes, the leaders elsewhere, also led the CD3+CD56-NKG2C+ fraction in several donors. Nothing established the HCMV specificity of expanded NKG2C+ T cell clones.

Using the 5' RACE reads, TCRdb records one entry per CDR3 protein without DNA. Recorded for this sample: 200,000 to 300,000 distinct CDR3 sequences. A remark on this clonotype: The antigen is undetermined.

The clonotype was recovered from a woman aged 18-70 years in good health. The sample taken for sequencing was blood T cells: a sorted CD56 or NKG2C T cell subset, CD4+ or CD8+ T cells, or bulk PBMC T cells (not recorded which). The chain has TRBV5-1 and TRBJ1-4. The CDR3 loop reads CASSLATPFNEKLFF.